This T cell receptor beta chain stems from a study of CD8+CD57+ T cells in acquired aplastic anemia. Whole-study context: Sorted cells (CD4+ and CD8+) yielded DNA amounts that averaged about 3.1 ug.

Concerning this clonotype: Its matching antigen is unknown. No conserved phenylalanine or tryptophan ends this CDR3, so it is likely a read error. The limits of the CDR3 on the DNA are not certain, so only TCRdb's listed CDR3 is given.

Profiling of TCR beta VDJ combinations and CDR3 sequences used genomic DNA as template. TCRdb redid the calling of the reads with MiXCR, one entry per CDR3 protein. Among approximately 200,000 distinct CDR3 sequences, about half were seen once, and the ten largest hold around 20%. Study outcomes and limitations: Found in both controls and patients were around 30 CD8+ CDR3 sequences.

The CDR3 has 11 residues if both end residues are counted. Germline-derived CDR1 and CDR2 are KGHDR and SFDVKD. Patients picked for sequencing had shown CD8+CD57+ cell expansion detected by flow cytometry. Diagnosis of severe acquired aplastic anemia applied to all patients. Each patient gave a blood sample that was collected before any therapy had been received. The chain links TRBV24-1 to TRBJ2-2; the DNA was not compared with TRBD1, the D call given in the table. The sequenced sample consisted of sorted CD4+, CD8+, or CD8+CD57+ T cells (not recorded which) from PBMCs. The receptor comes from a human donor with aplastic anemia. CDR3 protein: CATSDSRDSFP.